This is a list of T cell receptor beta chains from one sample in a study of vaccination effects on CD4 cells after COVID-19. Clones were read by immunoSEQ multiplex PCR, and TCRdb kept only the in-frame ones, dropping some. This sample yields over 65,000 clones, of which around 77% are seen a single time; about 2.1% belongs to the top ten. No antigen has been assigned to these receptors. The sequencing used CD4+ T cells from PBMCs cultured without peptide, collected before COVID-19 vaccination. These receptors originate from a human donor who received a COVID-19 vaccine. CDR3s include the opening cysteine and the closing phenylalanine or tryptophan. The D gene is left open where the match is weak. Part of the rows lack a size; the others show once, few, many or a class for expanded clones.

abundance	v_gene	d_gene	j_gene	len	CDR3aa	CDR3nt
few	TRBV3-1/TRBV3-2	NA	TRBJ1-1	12	CASSRLDSEAFF	TGTGCCAGCAGCCGTCTCGACAGTGAAGCTTTCTTT
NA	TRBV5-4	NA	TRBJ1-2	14	CASSLEASNYGYTF	TGTGCCAGCAGCTTGGAGGCATCTAACTATGGCTACACCTTC
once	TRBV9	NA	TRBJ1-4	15	CASSGRQATNEKLFF	TGTGCCAGCAGCGGGCGACAGGCAACTAATGAAAAACTGTTTTTT
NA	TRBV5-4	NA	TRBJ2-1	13	CASSLDKYNEQFF	TGTGCCAGCAGCTTGGACAAATACAATGAGCAGTTCTTC
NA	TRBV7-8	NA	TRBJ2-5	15	CASSWRGDRQETQYF	TGTGCCAGCAGTTGGAGGGGGGATCGCCAAGAGACCCAGTACTTC
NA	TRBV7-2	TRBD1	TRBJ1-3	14	CASSVTGAGNTIYF	TGTGCCAGCAGCGTGACAGGGGCTGGAAACACCATATATTTT
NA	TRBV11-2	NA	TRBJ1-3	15	CASSLARGSGNTIYF	TGTGCCAGCAGCTTAGCGCGAGGCTCTGGAAACACCATATATTTT
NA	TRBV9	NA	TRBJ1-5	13	CASSTLPNQPQHF	TGTGCCAGCAGTACCCTCCCTAATCAGCCCCAGCATTTT
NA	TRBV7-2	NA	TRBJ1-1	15	CASSLGGGAGTEAFF	TGTGCCAGCAGCTTAGGGGGAGGGGCTGGGACTGAAGCTTTCTTT
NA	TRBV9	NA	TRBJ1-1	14	CASSARQMNTEAFF	TGTGCCAGCAGCGCCAGGCAGATGAACACTGAAGCTTTCTTT
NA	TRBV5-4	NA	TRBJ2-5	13	CASSSPGQETQYF	TGTGCCAGCAGCTCTCCGGGGCAGGAGACCCAGTACTTC
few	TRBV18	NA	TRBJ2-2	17	CASSLTPDSVNTGELFF	TGTGCCAGCTCACTTACCCCGGACAGCGTTAACACCGGGGAGCTGTTTTTT
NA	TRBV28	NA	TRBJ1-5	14	CASSFRAQGQPQHF	TGTGCCAGCAGTTTTAGGGCGCAGGGTCAGCCCCAGCATTTT
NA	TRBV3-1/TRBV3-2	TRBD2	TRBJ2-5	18	CASSQGSVRGGVPETQYF	TGTGCCAGCAGCCAAGGTTCGGTCCGGGGGGGGGTCCCAGAGACCCAGTACTTC
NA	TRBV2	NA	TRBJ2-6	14	CAIRGNSGANVLTF	TGTGCCATCCGAGGAAACTCTGGGGCCAACGTCCTGACTTTC
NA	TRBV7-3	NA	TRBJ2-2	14	CASSLLLGGGELFF	TGTGCCAGCAGCTTATTATTGGGAGGCGGGGAGCTGTTTTTT